This note documents a single T cell receptor beta chain sequence. These data originate in a study of blood T cell repertoires in COVID-19. Overall study context: The United States, Italy and Spain supplied acute and convalescent COVID-19 samples. Sources were T cells, B-cell-depleted T cells, or PBMCs; the material itself was cDNA or gDNA.

Study processing details: Amplification of reference gene primers provided the estimated nucleated cell counts. Method: immunoSEQ multiplex PCR; TCRdb's copy keeps in-frame clones and lacks some. V and J calls and clone size follow that table, whereas D and trimming were derived from the DNA. The sample records approximately 220,000 clones, over 80% being singletons. The CDR3 length is 15 residues. Per the germline V gene, CDR1 is MNHEY and CDR2 is SMNVEV (reference sequence). V was clipped by 5 bases and J by 5 bases; unmatched bases: 8. V and J are TRBV27 and TRBJ1-1; 10 nucleotides agree with TRBD1. The receptor was derived from a man aged 40-49 years with acute or convalescent COVID-19. The sequenced sample consisted of peripheral blood. This CDR3 reads CASSPRQGARTEAFF. For the CDR3, the DNA is TGTGCCAGCAGTCCTCGACAGGGGGCGCGGACTGAAGCTTTCTTT.